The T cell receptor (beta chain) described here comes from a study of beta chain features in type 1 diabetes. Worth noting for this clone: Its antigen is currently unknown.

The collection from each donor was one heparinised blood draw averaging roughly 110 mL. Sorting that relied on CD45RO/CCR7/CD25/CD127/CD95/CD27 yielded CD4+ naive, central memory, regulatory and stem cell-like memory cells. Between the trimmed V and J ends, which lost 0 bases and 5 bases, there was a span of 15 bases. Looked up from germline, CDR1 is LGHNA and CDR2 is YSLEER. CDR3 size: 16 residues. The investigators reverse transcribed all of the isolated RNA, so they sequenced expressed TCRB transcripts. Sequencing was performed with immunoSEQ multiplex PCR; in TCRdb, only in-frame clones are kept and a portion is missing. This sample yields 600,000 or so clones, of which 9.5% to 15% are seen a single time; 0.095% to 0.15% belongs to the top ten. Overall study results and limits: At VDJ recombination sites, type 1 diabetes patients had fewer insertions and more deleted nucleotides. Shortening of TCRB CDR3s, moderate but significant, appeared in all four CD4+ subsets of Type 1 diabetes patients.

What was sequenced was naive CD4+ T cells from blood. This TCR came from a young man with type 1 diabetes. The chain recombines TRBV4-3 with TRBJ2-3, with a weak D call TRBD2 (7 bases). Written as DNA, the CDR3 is TGCGCCAGCAGCCAAGATAGGGGGGGGGCCATAGATACGCAGTATTTT. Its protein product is CASSQDRGGAIDTQYF.